A selection of T cell receptor beta chains follows, all from one sample in a study of beta chain features in type 1 diabetes. Clones were sequenced by immunoSEQ multiplex PCR, and TCRdb holds only the in-frame ones, with some missing. The sample shows more than 200,000 clones, 16% of them seen only once. The sample taken for sequencing was naive CD4+ T cells from blood. Source of these receptors: a man between 25 and 39 years old with type 1 diabetes. Each CDR3 is given with its conserved first and last residue. The D gene is left open where the match is weak. Size is stated for part of the rows, as once, few or many counts, or as a class when the clone is expanded.

V gene,J gene,clone size,D gene,CDR3 protein,CDR3 DNA
TRBV5-4,TRBJ2-5,.,TRBD1,CASSPDRGQETQYF,TGTGCCAGCAGCCCGGACAGGGGGCAAGAGACCCAGTACTTC
TRBV29-1,TRBJ2-3,.,.,CSVVQGSDTQYF,TGCAGCGTTGTTCAGGGGTCCGATACGCAGTATTTT
TRBV5-1,TRBJ1-1,.,TRBD1,CASSLAGQLNTEAFF,TGCGCCAGCAGCTTGGCGGGACAGCTGAACACTGAAGCTTTCTTT
TRBV7-9,TRBJ2-5,.,TRBD2,CASRPEPSGKETQYF,TGTGCCAGCAGGCCCGAACCTAGCGGTAAAGAGACCCAGTACTTC
TRBV25-1,TRBJ2-7,.,.,CASSNSDGYYEQYF,TGTGCCAGCAGTAATTCGGACGGATACTACGAGCAGTACTTC
TRBV14,TRBJ2-7,.,.,CASSRQVGGEQYF,TGTGCCAGCAGCCGACAGGTGGGCGGCGAGCAGTACTTC
TRBV7-9,TRBJ2-7,.,TRBD2,CASSLGTSGSLSSYEQYF,TGTGCCAGCAGCTTGGGGACTAGCGGGAGCCTTAGCTCCTACGAGCAGTACTTC
TRBV9,TRBJ2-1,.,.,CASSSRLGREQFF,TGTGCCAGCAGCTCGAGACTCGGCCGAGAGCAGTTCTTC
TRBV29-1,TRBJ2-1,few,.,CSVERLLTRDNEQFF,TGCAGCGTTGAAAGGTTGCTTACTCGGGACAATGAGCAGTTCTTC
TRBV11-2,TRBJ1-1,.,.,CASRPTTGNTEAFF,TGTGCCAGCAGGCCTACGACAGGGAACACTGAAGCTTTCTTT
TRBV15,TRBJ1-4,few,.,CATSSRSTAEKLFF,TGTGCCACCAGCAGCCGTTCGACAGCTGAAAAACTGTTTTTT
TRBV9,TRBJ2-1,.,.,CASSVGPARTYNEQFF,TGTGCCAGCAGCGTAGGTCCAGCGCGGACCTACAATGAGCAGTTCTTC
TRBV4-3,TRBJ2-4,few,.,CASSQDLTGTSKNIQYF,TGCGCCAGCAGCCAAGATCTGACAGGCACTTCCAAAAACATTCAGTACTTC
TRBV7-6,TRBJ2-7,few,.,CASSYGTPNSYEQYF,TGTGCCAGCAGCTACGGGACACCTAACTCCTACGAGCAGTACTTC
TRBV30,TRBJ1-1,.,.,CAWSPPGPTEAFF,TGTGCCTGGAGTCCTCCGGGACCCACTGAAGCTTTCTTT
TRBV27,TRBJ2-3,few,.,CASSLSMAGDTQYF,TGTGCCAGCAGTTTATCGATGGCGGGAGATACGCAGTATTTT